This TCR beta chain is from a study of T cells in localized non-small cell lung cancer (TCRdb year 2020). With regard to the full study: Comparing tumors with uninvolved tumor-adjacent lungs, the study looked at the T cell repertoires of a few hundred patients with early-stage NSCLC. NSCLC patients had a mean age of approximately 70 years, and 129 were male and about a hundred female. The cohort was made up of 200 to 250 treatment-naive NSCLC patients whose localized lung tumors had been resected. What the research found in general, with its limitations: Uninvolved tumor-adjacent lung showed the highest T cell clonality, higher than tumor, which suggests more focused antigenic responses in the uninvolved tumor-adjacent lung. Because multi-region sequencing of the tumors was not done, intratumor heterogeneity could not be ruled out. Since the design was exploratory, TCR variables were selected using unadjusted p-values with no false-discovery rate correction. A median of approximately 62 of the top 100 tumor clones turned up in the paired uninvolved adjacent lung, and roughly 30 of those clones also ranked among the top 100 of that same adjacent lung. Longer overall survival was associated with higher blood T cell density, whereas shorter survival was associated with higher adjacent-lung clonality.

Notes on this clone: No antigen is known for it. Base qualities are not at hand, and no much larger clone is one base apart.

TCR beta CDR3 regions were sequenced from DNA using the immunoSEQ Assay. The source study handled its data this way. To compute T cell density, TCR beta template counts were normalized to usable DNA, which was estimated by amplifying housekeeping genes. Using the preseqR package, richness was estimated by extrapolating to 120,000 templates for tissue samples and 400,000 templates for PBMC samples. Clonality was calculated as one minus Pielou's evenness. Tissue-enriched TCRs were identified through differential abundance testing performed on productive amino-acid clonotypes, with a minimum total count of 5 and an alpha of 0.1. The Jaccard Index and the Morisita Overlap Index were used to measure repertoire overlap between compartments. GLIPH grouped TCR beta CDR3s together with public tetramer-defined viral CDR3s, and a viral motif had to include at least three viral sequences and also show V-gene enrichment. TCRdb stores this immuneACCESS table with in-frame sequences only. Part of the clones is absent; in the studies checked, under half of the shortfall reflects unresolved V genes, and no reason is known for the rest. Clone size and the V and J calls come from that table; the DNA yielded D and trimming. The table for this sample lists around 79,000 clones; around 82% of them were counted only once. The ten top clones hold 19% of the sample.

At diagnosis, peripheral blood, uninvolved tumor-adjacent lung and tumor were collected and were preserved as a mix of fresh-frozen and FFPE material. For TCR repertoire profiling, blood samples were analyzed as peripheral blood mononuclear cells. Taken from the germline V gene, the CDR1 and CDR2 loops are MDHEN and SYDVKM. V is reduced by 10 bases and J by 3 bases, leaving a spacing of 11 bases between them. The CDR3, from cysteine to phenylalanine, totals 12 residues. Just CDR3 DNA is preserved here, 36 bases in frame from base 1. Recombination connected TRBV28 to TRBJ2-3; the D gene lacks a confident call. Sequencing used PBMCs, obtained before any cancer treatment. This TCR came from a man aged 35-75 years with stage II squamous cell lung carcinoma. The DNA reads TGTGCCACTGGGAAAGGGACAGATACGCAGTATTTT. It encodes CATGKGTDTQYF.